Detailed here is one T cell receptor beta chain. The antigen remains undetermined. The sample belongs to a study of shared clonotypes between healthy human individuals. Terminally differentiated effector memory CD45RA+ cells were excluded from the naive CD8 cells, which were CD45RO-negative and positively selected for CCR7. The V end lost 2 bases, the J end lost 4 bases, and 13 bases lay between the germline ends. The CDR3 spans 15 residues. The germline V gene has CDR1 SGDLS and CDR2 YYNGEE. TCRdb's table, derived via immunoSEQ multiplex PCR, lists solely in-frame clones and lacks some. The profile covers around 1,900,000 clones, with around 93% appearing a single time and 1.5% to 2% taken by the ten largest. Whole-study results and caveats: The naive CD4 repertoires of a handful of donors were compared, and about 5% of clonotypes were shared. It was anticipated that sequencing depth would influence how many clonotypes donors shared.

The sample consisted of naive CD8+ T cells from PBMCs. The chain couples TRBV9 to TRBJ1-5, with unresolved D. The receptor comes from a man in his late teens or twenties in good health. Some clones in this sample may be carry-over from other donors' samples. DNA of the CDR3: TGTGCCAGCAGCGTGAGCCGGGAGCAAAATCAGCCCCAGCATTTT. It translates to CASSVSREQNQPQHF. Supplemented by reference TRBV9 and TRBJ1-5, the full variable domain reads DSGVTQTPKHLITATGQRVTLRCSPRSGDLSVYWYQQSLDQGLQFLIQYYNGEERAKGNILERFSAQQFPDLHSELNLSSLELGDSALYFCASSVSREQNQPQHFGDGTRLSIL.